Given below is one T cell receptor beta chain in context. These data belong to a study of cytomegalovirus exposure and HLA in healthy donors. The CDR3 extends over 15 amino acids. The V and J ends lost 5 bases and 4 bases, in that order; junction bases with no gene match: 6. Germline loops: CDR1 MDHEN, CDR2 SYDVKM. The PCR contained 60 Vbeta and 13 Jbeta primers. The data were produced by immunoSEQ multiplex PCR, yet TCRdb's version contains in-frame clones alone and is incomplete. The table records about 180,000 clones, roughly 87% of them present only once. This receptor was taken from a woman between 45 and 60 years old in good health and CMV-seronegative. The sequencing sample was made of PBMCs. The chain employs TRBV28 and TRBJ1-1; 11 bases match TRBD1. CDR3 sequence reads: CASSPGQGAVTEAFF. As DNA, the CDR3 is TGTGCCAGCAGTCCAGGACAGGGGGCGGTCACTGAAGCTTTCTTT.